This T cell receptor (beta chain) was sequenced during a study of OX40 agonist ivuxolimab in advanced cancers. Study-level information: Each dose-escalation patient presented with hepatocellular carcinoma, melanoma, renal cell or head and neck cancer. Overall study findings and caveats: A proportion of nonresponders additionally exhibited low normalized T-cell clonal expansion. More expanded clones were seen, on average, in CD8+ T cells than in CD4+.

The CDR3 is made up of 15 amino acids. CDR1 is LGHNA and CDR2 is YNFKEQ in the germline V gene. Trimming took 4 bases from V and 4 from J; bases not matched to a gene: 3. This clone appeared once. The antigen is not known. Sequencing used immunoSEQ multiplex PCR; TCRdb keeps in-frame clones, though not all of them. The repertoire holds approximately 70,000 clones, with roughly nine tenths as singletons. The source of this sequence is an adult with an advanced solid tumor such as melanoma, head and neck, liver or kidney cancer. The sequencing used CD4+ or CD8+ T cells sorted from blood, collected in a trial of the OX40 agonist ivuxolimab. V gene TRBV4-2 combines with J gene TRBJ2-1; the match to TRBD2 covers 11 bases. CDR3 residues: CASSRGTSGYNEQFF. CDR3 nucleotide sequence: TGTGCCAGCAGCCGAGGGACTAGCGGTTACAATGAGCAGTTCTTC.